This entry lists 9 T cell receptor beta chains sequenced from one sample in a study of beta chain features in type 1 diabetes. Sequencing targeted expressed TCRB transcripts, as all isolated RNA had been reverse transcribed. The repertoire was sequenced with immunoSEQ multiplex PCR; TCRdb's copy has only in-frame clones and lacks some. Of 110,000 to 150,000 clones listed, about a tenth are singletons. Sequenced: central memory CD4+ T cells from blood. Receptor source: a woman aged 35 to 49 in good health.

The CDR3 nucleotides read TGTGCCAGCAGCGGGGGACTAGCGTCACAAGAGACCCAGTACTTC. Its translation: CASSGGLASQETQYF. J is TRBJ2-5 and V is TRBV9; 10 bases align to TRBD2. This CDR3 is built from 15 residues. Germline assignment: CDR1 SGDLS and CDR2 YYNGEE. Unmatched junction bases numbered 4, after V lost 3 bases and J lost 2 bases.

This clone was counted only a few times. The chain is built from TRBV25-1 and TRBJ2-3; 9 nucleotides match TRBD1. The CDR3 runs 14 residues. Germline V gene data show CDR1 as MGHDK and CDR2 as SYGVNS. The V and J ends lost 3 bases and 5 bases, in that order; junction bases with no gene match: 3. The CDR3 nucleotides read TGTGCCAGCAGTGACGACAGGGGGGGAGATACGCAGTATTTT. Translating it yields CASSDDRGGDTQYF.

The chain uses TRBV28 and TRBJ1-2, with 8 bases lining up with TRBD1. V lost 4 bases, J lost 8 bases, and 6 bases stayed unmatched. Germline V CDR1 and CDR2: MDHEN, SYDVKM. This CDR3 comprises 13 residues. CDR3 in amino acids: CASSSGQEDGYTF. The CDR3 DNA reads TGTGCCAGCAGTTCGGGACAGGAGGACGGCTACACCTTC.

This chain uses TRBV7-2 with TRBJ2-7; 7 positions match TRBD1. Germline assignment: CDR1 SGHTA and CDR2 FQGNSA. The CDR3 loop spans 14 amino acids. The V and J ends lost 5 bases and 7 bases, in that order; junction bases with no gene match: 11. The CDR3 nucleotides are TGTGCCAGCAGCCCACCGGGACAGAATAGGGAGCAGTACTTC. This sequence encodes CASSPPGQNREQYF.

This clone was counted many times. The chain carries TRBV2 and TRBJ2-3; 7 bases map to TRBD2. Germline CDR1 SNHLY, CDR2 FYNNEI. The CDR3 spans 12 residues. Unmatched junction bases numbered 7, after V lost 5 bases and J lost 11 bases. DNA of the CDR3: TGTGCCAGCAGTTATACTAGCGCCCAGCAGTATTTT. This encodes CASSYTSAQQYF.

This clone was recorded a few times. The chain carries TRBV2 and TRBJ2-6; no reliable D call. V was pared by 6 bases and J by 0 bases, with 9 bases between. The CDR3 sequence is 15 residues long. Germline CDR1 and CDR2: SNHLY and FYNNEI. The CDR3 protein is CASRQSNSGANVLTF. The CDR3 DNA reads TGTGCCAGCAGACAGTCAAACTCTGGGGCCAACGTCCTGACTTTC. The full variable domain, completed using reference TRBV2 and TRBJ2-6, is EPEVTQTPSHQVTQMGQEVILRCVPISNHLYFYWYRQILGQKVEFLVSFYNNEISEKSEIFDDQFSVERPDGSNFTLKIRSTKLEDSAMYFCASRQSNSGANVLTFGAGSRLTVL.

The chain uses TRBV2 and TRBJ2-7; maybe TRBD2 (5 bases). CDR3 length equals 13 residues. The V gene lost 10 bases and the J gene lost 0 bases, with 13 bases spanning the gap. CDR1 SNHLY and CDR2 FYNNEI come from the germline V gene. CDR3 in DNA: TGTGCCACCAGGACGGGGAGCTCCTACGAGCAGTACTTC. This encodes CATRTGSSYEQYF.

This clone has only one observation. A read error may produce the germline difference seen at one junction end. V usage is TRBV7-2 and J usage is TRBJ2-3; 15 bases line up with TRBD2. The CDR3 length is 12 residues. CDR1 is SGHTA, CDR2 FQGNSA, per germline. CDR3 amino acids: CASSSGLAGGLF. CDR3 nucleotides: TGTGCCAGCAGCTCAGGACTAGCGGGGGGGCTATTT.

The chain carries TRBV10-3 and TRBJ2-1, with TRBD2 matching 14 bases. Per the germline V gene, CDR1 is ENHRY and CDR2 is SYGVKD. There are 14 residues in the CDR3. The trim removed 6 bases at V and 10 bases at J, leaving 5 bases unmatched. CDR3 amino acids: CAIRTSGGAPEQFF. In DNA form, the CDR3 reads TGTGCCATCAGGACTAGCGGGGGGGCCCCCGAGCAGTTCTTC.